Each of the 20 T cell receptor beta chains below was sequenced from the same sample in a study of T cell responses to AZD1222 COVID-19 vaccine. Clones were sequenced by immunoSEQ multiplex PCR, and TCRdb holds only the in-frame ones, with some missing. The data contain 98,000 or so clones, 93% of them singletons. Sample: peripheral blood, taken on day 0 of AZD1222 vaccination. Receptor source: an adult in good health.

V gene TRBV7-9 combines with J gene TRBJ1-1; D might be TRBD1 (5 bases). The CDR3 loop spans 14 amino acids. Looked up from germline, CDR1 is SEHNR and CDR2 is FQNEAQ (reference sequence). Trimming shortened V by 5 bases and J by 2 bases, and 12 bases separated the two germline ends. CDR3 in amino acids: CASSKIQGNTEAFF. DNA for the CDR3: TGTGCCAGCAGCAAAATCCAGGGAAACACTGAAGCTTTCTTT.

The V call is TRBV5-1, the J call TRBJ2-5; D unresolved. This CDR3 spans 14 amino acids. Germline values: CDR1 SGHRS, CDR2 YFSETQ. The V end lost 4 bases, the J end lost 0 bases, and 10 bases lay between the germline ends. This chain's CDR3 is CASSLRNYQETQYF. CDR3 DNA: TGCGCCAGCAGCCTCAGGAATTACCAAGAGACCCAGTACTTC.

The chain combines TRBV18 with TRBJ1-5; possible D gene TRBD1, 5 bases. Trimming cost V 6 bases and J 7 bases, with 13 bases left between them. The CDR3 is 13 residues long. In germline, CDR1 is KGHSH, CDR2 LQKENI. DNA of the CDR3: TGTGCCAGCTCCACAGTGGGGGTCCAGCCCCAGCATTTT. Amino acids: CASSTVGVQPQHF. Full variable domain (outside the CDR3, taken from reference TRBV18 and TRBJ1-5): NAGVMQNPRHLVRRRGQEARLRCSPMKGHSHVYWYRQLPEEGLKFMVYLQKENIIDESGMPKERFSAEFPKEGPSILRIQQVVRGDSAAYFCASSTVGVQPQHFGDGTRLSIL.

This clone came up a few times. This chain connects TRBV12-3 or TRBV12-4 to TRBJ2-2; the D gene is possibly TRBD1 (5 bases). The CDR3 is 12 amino acids. The V gene lost 4 bases and the J gene lost 10 bases, with 10 bases spanning the gap. This chain's CDR3 is CASSSQGEELFF. The CDR3 DNA sequence: TGTGCCAGCAGTTCCCAGGGCGAGGAGCTGTTTTTT.

As concerns this clone: The same CDR3 can be traced to other DNA sequences in this sample. The chain couples TRBV7-9 to TRBJ1-1; D perhaps matches TRBD1 (5 bases). Between the trimmed V and J ends, which lost 2 bases and 4 bases, there was a span of 8 bases. There are 13 residues in the CDR3. Germline-derived CDR1 and CDR2 are SEHNR and FQNEAQ (reference sequence). CDR3 amino acids: CASSLSRGTEAFF. In DNA form, the CDR3 reads TGTGCCAGCAGCTTATCGAGGGGCACTGAAGCTTTCTTT.

This clone was detected once. The V and J genes are TRBV18 and TRBJ2-5; D remains unclear. The CDR3 consists of 13 residues. V was clipped by 1 base and J by 2 bases, with 5 bases between them. CDR1 KGHSH and CDR2 LQKENI come from the germline V gene. The CDR3 DNA follows: TGTGCCAGCTCACCACGAGCACAAGAGACCCAGTACTTC. Protein sequence: CASSPRAQETQYF.

This sequence joins TRBV5-4 and TRBJ2-2, with D tentatively TRBD1 (6 bases). The CDR3 has 16 amino acids. Germline V gives CDR1 SGHNT, CDR2 YYREEE (reference sequence). V was trimmed by 2 bases and J by 7 bases, leaving 18 bases between them. The CDR3 loop reads CASSLGTPAEHGELFF. The CDR3 coding sequence is TGTGCCAGCAGCTTAGGGACACCCGCTGAACACGGGGAGCTGTTTTTT. Using reference TRBV5-4 and TRBJ2-2 for the parts outside the CDR3, the full variable domain is ETGVTQSPTHLIKTRGQQVTLRCSSQSGHNTVSWYQQALGQGPQFIFQYYREEENGRGNFPPRFSGLQFPNYSSELNVNALELDDSALYLCASSLGTPAEHGELFFGEGSRLTVL.

The chain employs TRBV7-9 and TRBJ2-7, with 12 bases fitting TRBD2. J lost 3 bases, V lost 5 bases, and 5 bases had no gene match. Germline CDR1 and CDR2: SEHNR and FQNEAQ (reference sequence). The CDR3 extends over 15 amino acids. The CDR3 reads CASSPSGRANYEQYF. The DNA of the CDR3 is TGTGCCAGCAGCCCTAGCGGGAGGGCCAACTACGAGCAGTACTTC.

This clone has just one count. V gene TRBV10-3 combines with J gene TRBJ2-3; the D is unclear. The V gene lost 5 bases and the J gene lost 2 bases, with 11 bases spanning the gap. Looked up from germline, CDR1 is ENHRY and CDR2 is SYGVKD. The CDR3 totals 14 residues. CDR3 bases: TGTGCCATCAGTACTCCCGACTCCACAGATACGCAGTATTTT. It is translated as CAISTPDSTDTQYF.

The chain has TRBV10-2 and TRBJ2-1; tentatively, D is TRBD1 (5 bases). CDR1 is WSHSY, CDR2 SAAADI, per germline. The length of the CDR3 is 14 residues. The V end was cut by 0 bases, the J end by 9 bases, with 12 bases between. The CDR3 DNA reads TGCGCCAGCAGTGAGTCGGCCAGTGGGGCTGAGCAGTTCTTC. Its protein product is CASSESASGAEQFF.

The V gene is TRBV7-3, the J gene TRBJ2-7; the D gene is possibly TRBD2 (5 bases). CDR3 size: 13 residues. Between the trimmed V and J ends, which lost 6 bases and 3 bases, there was a span of 12 bases. Germline CDR1 is SGHTA and CDR2 is FQGTGA. The CDR3 loop reads CASSLLEGYEQYF. The CDR3 nucleotides read TGTGCCAGCAGTCTTCTCGAGGGCTACGAGCAGTACTTC.

The rearrangement links TRBV25-1 to TRBJ2-3; 7 nucleotides agree with TRBD2. Looked up from germline, CDR1 is MGHDK and CDR2 is SYGVNS. The V segment lost 3 bases and the J segment 2 bases; nucleotides outside the gene matches: 8. The CDR3 covers 16 residues. CDR3 protein: CASSDRGGRATDTQYF. Here the CDR3 DNA reads TGTGCCAGCAGTGATCGAGGTGGGAGGGCCACAGATACGCAGTATTTT.

The rearrangement links TRBV28 to TRBJ1-5; D unresolved. V lost 8 bases, J lost 0 bases, and 20 bases lay in between. Germline V CDR1 and CDR2: MDHEN, SYDVKM. The CDR3 consists of 17 residues. For the CDR3, the DNA is TGTGCCAGCGCTACCTTGGGCAGTTCTTATAGCAATCAGCCCCAGCATTTT. It specifies CASATLGSSYSNQPQHF.

V and J are TRBV4-1 and TRBJ2-7; D not resolved. Germline loops: CDR1 MGHRA, CDR2 YSYEKL. Trimming pared 1 base from V and 0 bases from J, leaving 13 bases between. CDR3 length: 16 amino acids. CDR3 in DNA: TGCGCCAGCAGCCAAGCTATAACACGAACCTCCTACGAGCAGTACTTC. Translation: CASSQAITRTSYEQYF.

The chain uses TRBV27 and TRBJ1-2; 7 bases map to TRBD1. This CDR3 is 13 amino acids long. CDR1 MNHEY and CDR2 SMNVEV come from the germline V gene (reference sequence). Losses at the gene ends were 8 bases for V and 0 bases for J; bases not matched to a gene: 3. The CDR3 DNA is TGTGCCAGCGGGGACAGTCCTAACTATGGCTACACCTTC. Amino acids: CASGDSPNYGYTF.

The chain has TRBV9 and TRBJ1-1; a possible D gene is TRBD1 (6 bases). CDR3 length: 16 residues. Looked up from germline, CDR1 is SGDLS and CDR2 is YYNGEE. With 3 bases removed from V and 2 bases from J, the gap between germline ends came to 17 bases. CDR3 amino acids: CASSEGTQDLNTEAFF. CDR3 in DNA: TGTGCCAGCAGCGAGGGGACACAGGACCTAAACACTGAAGCTTTCTTT.

The chain links TRBV14 to TRBJ2-7; D is undetermined. This CDR3 comprises 12 residues. Germline values: CDR1 SGHDN, CDR2 FVKESK. Trimming cost V 1 base and J 0 bases, with 1 base left between them. The CDR3 region is CASSQASYEQYF. The CDR3 bases are TGTGCCAGCAGCCAAGCCTCCTACGAGCAGTACTTC.

The rearrangement links TRBV5-6 to TRBJ1-1; 8 bases fit TRBD1. CDR1 and CDR2 from the germline V gene are SGHDT and YYEEEE. J was trimmed by 11 bases and V by 4 bases; bases with no gene match: 16. The CDR3 covers 15 residues. The CDR3 DNA is TGTGCCAGCAGCACATGGGCAGGGGGCGCTTTTAGGGCTTTCTTT. It translates to CASSTWAGGAFRAFF.

This chain connects TRBV5-4 to TRBJ1-2; perhaps TRBD1 as D (5 bases). In germline, CDR1 is SGHNT, CDR2 YYREEE (reference sequence). V was shortened by 0 bases and J by 14 bases, with 26 bases between the two germline ends. The CDR3 is made up of 16 amino acids. The CDR3 sequence is CASSLVGGRGRGVRTF. In DNA, the CDR3 is TGTGCCAGCAGCTTGGTGGGCGGAAGGGGTCGAGGGGTGAGGACCTTC.

V gene TRBV29-1 combines with J gene TRBJ1-2, with 7 bases fitting TRBD1. Germline lookup yields CDR1 SQVTM and CDR2 ANQGSEA. With 6 bases clipped from V and 4 bases from J, the junction kept 2 bases outside the gene matches. The CDR3 runs 11 residues. This CDR3 is CSVDRVYGYTF. CDR3 DNA sequence: TGCAGCGTCGACAGGGTCTATGGCTACACCTTC.